This T cell receptor (beta chain) originates from a study of cytomegalovirus exposure and HLA in healthy donors. Findings of the study overall: Prior analysis indicated that the majority of TCR beta V segments exhibited productivity approximately 87% or approximately 30% of the time. Equally common other TCR beta chains were less clonally expanded than HLA-associated ones, a later analysis found.

This clone showed up just a few times. Its target is unknown. The CDR3 has 15 amino acids. Germline V CDR1 and CDR2: MNHEY, SVGAGI. V shed 0 bases, J shed 4 bases, and the junction held 6 bases outside the gene matches. PCR used 60 Vbeta primers and 13 Jbeta primers. Clones were read by immunoSEQ multiplex PCR, and TCRdb kept only the in-frame ones, dropping some. The table includes about 130,000 clones, 10% to 13% detected once. Sequenced sample: PBMCs. The sequence came from a woman in her late teens or twenties in good health and CMV-seropositive. The V gene is TRBV6-5, the J gene TRBJ2-7; TRBD2 agrees at 7 bases. CDR3 nucleotides: TGTGCCAGCAGTTACTCGGGCGGGAGTGGATACGAGCAGTACTTC. Translating it yields CASSYSGGSGYEQYF.